This T cell receptor beta chain was retrieved from a study of blood T cells in healthy people across ages. Primers used in a second PCR of roughly 6 to 11 cycles were a sample-barcoded 5' primer and a J-beta primer mix. Via MiXCR, TCRdb re-called the 5' RACE reads, giving one row per CDR3 protein. The repertoire has roughly 1,100,000 distinct CDR3 sequences, 20% to 25% of them found once; the top ten carry about 0.72%. Broader study findings: Across the age range, TCR beta diversity per million T cells fell in a roughly linear way.

A remark on this clonotype: Its antigen is still unknown.

Germline V gene data show CDR1 as MGHDK and CDR2 as SYGVNS. Trimming took off 4 bases at V and 7 bases at J, with 16 bases between the two ends. The CDR3 extends over 14 amino acids. These sequences were also reported in another study, on T cells of mothers and their children. That study adds: Overlap in related mother-child pairs always slightly exceeded unrelated pairs, never significantly.

The gene calls are TRBV25-1 and TRBJ1-1; the D is unclear. The sequenced sample consisted of blood. The origin of this receptor is a girl under 10 years old in good health. CDR3 in amino acids: CASSAGSAIFEAFF. In DNA form, the CDR3 reads TGTGCCAGCAGTGCGGGCAGCGCTATCTTTGAAGCTTTCTTT.